These 14 T cell receptor beta chains were all obtained from the same sample, sequenced in a study of blood T cell repertoires in COVID-19. The data were produced by immunoSEQ multiplex PCR, yet TCRdb's version contains in-frame clones alone and is incomplete. This sample carries approximately 70,000 clones, roughly nine tenths of them seen once, and the ten largest clones take 13%. Sequenced: peripheral blood. Receptors originate from a woman aged 60 to 75 with acute or convalescent COVID-19.

The chain is built from TRBV6-1 and TRBJ1-5; D remains ambiguous. This CDR3 is built from 15 residues. CDR1 is MNHNS and CDR2 is SASEGT in the germline V gene. V was clipped by 3 bases and J by 3 bases, with 12 bases between them. CDR3 sequence reads: CASSDRWRVNQPQHF. CDR3 coding DNA: TGTGCCAGCAGTGACCGGTGGAGGGTCAATCAGCCCCAGCATTTT.

The V and J genes are TRBV20-1 and TRBJ2-5; 12 nucleotides line up with TRBD2. Trimming removed 3 bases from V and 4 bases from J; junction bases left unmatched: 9. The germline V gene has CDR1 DFQATT and CDR2 SNEGSKA (reference sequence). This CDR3 comprises 16 residues. The CDR3 DNA sequence: TGCAGTGCTAGTTCTGCTAGCGGGGGGGCCGGAGAGACCCAGTACTTC. Encoded protein: CSASSASGGAGETQYF.

The CDR3 here is CSASGESYEQYF. CDR3 in DNA: TGCAGTGCTAGTGGGGAGTCCTACGAGCAGTACTTC. The chain carries TRBV20-1 and TRBJ2-7; tentative D call: TRBD2 (5 bases). The V end was cut by 3 bases, the J end by 1 base, with 7 bases between. From germline, CDR1 is DFQATT and CDR2 SNEGSKA (reference sequence). The CDR3 extends over 12 amino acids.

This clone has only a few counts. The chain couples TRBV18 to TRBJ2-2; 8 positions match TRBD1. V lost 1 base to trimming and J lost 1 base; unmatched junction nucleotides: 8. CDR3 length: 18 amino acids. Germline lookup yields CDR1 KGHSH and CDR2 LQKENI. The CDR3 DNA follows: TGTGCCAGCTCACCACAACGGCCAGGGACAGGGAACACCGGGGAGCTGTTTTTT. It specifies CASSPQRPGTGNTGELFF.

The rearrangement uses TRBV3-1 (or the pseudogene TRBV3-2) and TRBJ1-1; TRBD1 agrees at 7 bases. The trim removed 6 bases at V and 0 bases at J, leaving 7 bases unmatched. CDR3 length equals 15 residues. From germline, CDR1 is LGHDT and CDR2 YNNKEL (reference sequence). CDR3 nucleotides: TGTGCCAGCAGGGCTGCCGACAGGGTGAACACTGAAGCTTTCTTT. This codes for CASRAADRVNTEAFF.

The chain couples TRBV25-1 to TRBJ2-1, with D unclear. The germline V gene has CDR1 MGHDK and CDR2 SYGVNS. The CDR3 extends over 13 amino acids. Trimming pared 2 bases from V and 6 bases from J, leaving 8 bases between. The CDR3 DNA follows: TGTGCCAGCAGTGAACCCTGGGCCAATGAGCAGTTCTTC. Amino acids: CASSEPWANEQFF.

The CDR3: CASSKPGTARYSNQPQHF. The CDR3 DNA is TGTGCCAGCAGCAAACCAGGGACAGCTCGATATAGCAATCAGCCCCAGCATTTT. V is TRBV7-6 and J is TRBJ1-5; 7 bases are shared with TRBD1. Germline V gives CDR1 SGHVS, CDR2 FNYEAQ. The length of the CDR3 is 18 residues. The V segment lost 5 bases and the J segment 0 bases; nucleotides outside the gene matches: 13. The variable domain in full, with the rest retrieved from reference TRBV7-6 and TRBJ1-5, is GAGVSQSPRYKVTKRGQDVALRCDPISGHVSLYWYRQALGQGPEFLTYFNYEAQQDKSGLPNDRFSAERPEGSISTLTIQRTEQRDSAMYRCASSKPGTARYSNQPQHFGDGTRLSIL.

The V gene is TRBV6-5, the J gene TRBJ1-5; D is perhaps TRBD1 (5 bases). The V gene lost 8 bases and the J gene lost 6 bases, with 20 bases spanning the gap. This CDR3 has 15 residues. Per germline, CDR1 MNHEY and CDR2 SVGAGI. The DNA of the CDR3 is TGTGCCAGCTGCAACCAAGGGGCACCAAGTCAGCCCCAGCATTTT. Its translation is CASCNQGAPSQPQHF.

The chain employs TRBV2 and TRBJ2-5, with 12 bases identical to TRBD2. V gave up 6 bases and J gave up 4 bases; unmatched junction bases: 6. The CDR3 is 15 amino acids. The V gene's germline CDR1 is SNHLY and CDR2 FYNNEI. The CDR3, as DNA: TGTGCCAGCAGAGTCTCGGGACTAGCGGGAGAGACCCAGTACTTC. Translation: CASRVSGLAGETQYF.

This clone was observed a few times. The chain couples TRBV7-9 to TRBJ1-1; the D gene is possibly TRBD1 (5 bases). V lost 5 bases and J 8 bases, leaving 18 bases between the germline ends. Germline CDR1 and CDR2: SEHNR and FQNEAQ (reference sequence). CDR3 size: 14 residues. The CDR3 coding sequence is TGTGCCAGCAGCCCGGAATTCGGGGGGAGGGAAGCTTTCTTT. Its translation is CASSPEFGGREAFF.

The rearrangement joins TRBV4-1 to TRBJ1-1, with D perhaps matching TRBD1 (5 bases). Germline CDR1 and CDR2: MGHRA and YSYEKL. This CDR3 is built from 18 residues. Between the trimmed V and J ends, which lost 1 base and 0 bases, there was a span of 18 bases. The CDR3 bases are TGCGCCAGCAGCCAAGTGTCGGGGACTGTACGAATGAACACTGAAGCTTTCTTT. This codes for CASSQVSGTVRMNTEAFF.

V and J are TRBV2 and TRBJ2-7; tentative D call: TRBD2 (5 bases). The germline gives CDR1 SNHLY, CDR2 FYNNEI. The CDR3 totals 14 residues. V gave up 4 bases and J gave up 5 bases, with 15 bases separating them. CDR3 in amino acids: CASSVDSTGHEQYF. CDR3 nucleotide sequence: TGTGCCAGCAGTGTGGACTCCACGGGTCACGAGCAGTACTTC.

This clone was seen a handful of times. This chain connects TRBV3-1 (or the pseudogene TRBV3-2) to TRBJ1-5, with D maybe TRBD1 (5 bases). Trimming cost V 3 bases and J 9 bases, with 9 bases left between them. The CDR3 totals 12 residues. Germline V gene sequence: CDR1 LGHDT, CDR2 YNNKEL (reference sequence). CDR3 in DNA: TGTGCCAGCAGCCACGTCCAGGGGCCCCAGCATTTT. Translation gives CASSHVQGPQHF.

This rearrangement joins TRBV7-6 to TRBJ2-3, with TRBD2 matching over 12 bases. This CDR3 is built from 19 residues. The junction had 12 bases not matched to a gene; V was cut back by 3 bases and J by 2 bases. Germline CDR1 SGHVS, CDR2 FNYEAQ. CDR3 bases: TGTGCCAGCAGCTTTCCTAGCGGGGGGGCGAGGGGATCCACAGATACGCAGTATTTT. This codes for CASSFPSGGARGSTDTQYF.